Listed here is a single T cell receptor beta chain. This sample was taken from a study of blood T cell repertoires in COVID-19. Trimming at V came to 0 bases and at J to 6 bases, leaving 10 bases not matched to a gene. Germline CDR1 is GTSNPN and CDR2 is SVGIG (reference sequence). The CDR3 runs to 15 residues. TCRdb's table, derived via immunoSEQ multiplex PCR, lists solely in-frame clones and lacks some. This repertoire shows 120,000 to 150,000 clones, 85% found once; its top ten account for nearly 3%. The chain couples TRBV30 to TRBJ1-1; 7 positions agree with TRBD1. This receptor was taken from a woman aged 40 to 55 with active or convalescent COVID-19. The sequenced sample consisted of peripheral blood. In DNA, the CDR3 is TGTGCCTGGAGTGTACAGAAGGGGGCGCGATCTGAAGCTTTCTTT. Protein sequence: CAWSVQKGARSEAFF.